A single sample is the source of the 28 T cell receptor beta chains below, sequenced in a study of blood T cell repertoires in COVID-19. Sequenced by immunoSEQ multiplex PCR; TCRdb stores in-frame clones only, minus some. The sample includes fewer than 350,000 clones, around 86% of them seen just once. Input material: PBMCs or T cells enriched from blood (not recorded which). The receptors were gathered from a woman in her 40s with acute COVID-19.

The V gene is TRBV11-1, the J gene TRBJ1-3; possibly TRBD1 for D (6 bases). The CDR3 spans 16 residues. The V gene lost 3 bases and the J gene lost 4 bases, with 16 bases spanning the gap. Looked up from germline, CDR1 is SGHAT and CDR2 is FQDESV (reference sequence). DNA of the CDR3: TGTGCCAGCAGCTTCTGGACAGCCTCCGGCGGAAACACCATATATTTT. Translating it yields CASSFWTASGGNTIYF.

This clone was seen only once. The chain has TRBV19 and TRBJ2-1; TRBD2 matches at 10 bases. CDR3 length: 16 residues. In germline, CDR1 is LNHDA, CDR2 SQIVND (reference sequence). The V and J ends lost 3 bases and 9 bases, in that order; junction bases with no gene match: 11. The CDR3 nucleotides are TGTGCCAGTAGTATGCCCCCTAGCGGGAGAATGGGTGAGCAGTTCTTC. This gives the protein CASSMPPSGRMGEQFF.

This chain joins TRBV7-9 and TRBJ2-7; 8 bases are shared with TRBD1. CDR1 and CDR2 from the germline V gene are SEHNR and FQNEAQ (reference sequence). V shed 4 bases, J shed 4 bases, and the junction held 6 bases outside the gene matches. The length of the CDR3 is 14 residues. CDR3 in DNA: TGTGCCAGCAGCTCGACAGGGGTAGGGTACGAGCAGTACTTC. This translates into CASSSTGVGYEQYF. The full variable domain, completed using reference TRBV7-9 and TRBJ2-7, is DTGVSQNPRHKITKRGQNVTFRCDPISEHNRLYWYRQTLGQGPEFLTYFQNEAQLEKSRLLSDRFSAERPKGSFSTLEIQRTEQGDSAMYLCASSSTGVGYEQYFGPGTRLTVT.

The CDR3 here is CASSLGKKGLAGVNEQFF. CDR3 DNA sequence: TGTGCCAGCAGCTTAGGGAAGAAGGGACTAGCGGGGGTCAATGAGCAGTTCTTC. This chain links TRBV7-2 with TRBJ2-1; TRBD2 aligns across 14 bases. Germline V gives CDR1 SGHTA, CDR2 FQGNSA. The CDR3 is 18 amino acids. The trim removed 1 base at V and 6 bases at J, leaving 8 bases unmatched.

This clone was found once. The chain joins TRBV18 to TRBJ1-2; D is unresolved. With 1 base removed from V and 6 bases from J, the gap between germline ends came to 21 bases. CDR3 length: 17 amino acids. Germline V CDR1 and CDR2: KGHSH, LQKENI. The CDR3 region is CASSPQVLASAGDGYTF. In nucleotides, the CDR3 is TGTGCCAGCTCACCACAGGTCTTAGCCTCCGCTGGAGATGGCTACACCTTC.

The CDR3 DNA sequence: TGTGCCAGCAGCCCCGACAGAAAGAGGCGCAATCAGCCCCAGCATTTT. It translates to CASSPDRKRRNQPQHF. The rearrangement joins TRBV2 to TRBJ1-5, with D tentatively TRBD1 (5 bases). This CDR3 has 16 amino acids. Trimming stripped 6 bases from V and 2 bases from J, with 17 bases between. Germline CDR1 SNHLY, CDR2 FYNNEI.

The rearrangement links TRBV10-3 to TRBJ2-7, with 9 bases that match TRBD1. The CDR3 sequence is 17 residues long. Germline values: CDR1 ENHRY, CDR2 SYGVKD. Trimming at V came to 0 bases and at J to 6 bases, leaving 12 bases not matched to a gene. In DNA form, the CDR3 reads TGTGCCATCAGTGAGTCGGGGACAGGGCCCCCCCTAAGCGAGCAGTACTTC. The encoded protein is CAISESGTGPPLSEQYF.

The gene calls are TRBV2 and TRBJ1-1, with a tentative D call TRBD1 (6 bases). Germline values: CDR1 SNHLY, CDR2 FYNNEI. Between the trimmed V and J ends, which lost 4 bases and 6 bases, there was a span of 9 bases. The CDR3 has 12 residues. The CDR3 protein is CASSGRGPEAFF. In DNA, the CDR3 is TGTGCCAGCAGTGGCAGGGGCCCTGAAGCTTTCTTT. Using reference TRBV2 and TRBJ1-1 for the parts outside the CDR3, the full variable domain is EPEVTQTPSHQVTQMGQEVILRCVPISNHLYFYWYRQILGQKVEFLVSFYNNEISEKSEIFDDQFSVERPDGSNFTLKIRSTKLEDSAMYFCASSGRGPEAFFGQGTRLTVV.

The CDR3 is CASSFTGGSYEQYF. The CDR3 nucleotides are TGTGCCAGCAGCTTCACAGGGGGCTCCTACGAGCAGTACTTC. V is TRBV7-6 and J is TRBJ2-7, with 8 positions matching TRBD1. The CDR3 is 14 residues long. Germline V gives CDR1 SGHVS, CDR2 FNYEAQ. With 3 bases clipped from V and 0 bases from J, the junction kept 1 base outside the gene matches.

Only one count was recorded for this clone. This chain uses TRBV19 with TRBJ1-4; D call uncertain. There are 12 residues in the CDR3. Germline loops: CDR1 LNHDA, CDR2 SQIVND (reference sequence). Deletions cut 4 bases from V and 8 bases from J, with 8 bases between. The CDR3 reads CASSRGSEKLFF. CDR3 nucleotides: TGTGCCAGTAGTAGAGGAAGCGAAAAACTGTTTTTT.

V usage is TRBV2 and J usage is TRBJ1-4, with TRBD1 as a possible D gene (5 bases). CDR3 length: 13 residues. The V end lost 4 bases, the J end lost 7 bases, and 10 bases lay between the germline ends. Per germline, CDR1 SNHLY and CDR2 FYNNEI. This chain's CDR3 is CASSGRVFEKLFF. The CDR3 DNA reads TGTGCCAGCAGTGGCAGGGTCTTTGAAAAACTGTTTTTT.

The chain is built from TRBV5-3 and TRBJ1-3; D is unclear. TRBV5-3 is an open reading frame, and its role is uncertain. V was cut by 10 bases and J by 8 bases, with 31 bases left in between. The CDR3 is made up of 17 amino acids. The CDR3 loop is CAVRPEACNAQEDTIYF. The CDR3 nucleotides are TGTGCCGTCCGTCCAGAAGCTTGTAACGCTCAGGAAGACACCATATATTTT.

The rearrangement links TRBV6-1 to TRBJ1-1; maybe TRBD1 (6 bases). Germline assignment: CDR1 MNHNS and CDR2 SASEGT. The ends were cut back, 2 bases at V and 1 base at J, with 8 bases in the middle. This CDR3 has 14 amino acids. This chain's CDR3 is CASSESGQNTEAFF. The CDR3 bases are TGTGCCAGCAGTGAATCGGGACAGAACACTGAAGCTTTCTTT.

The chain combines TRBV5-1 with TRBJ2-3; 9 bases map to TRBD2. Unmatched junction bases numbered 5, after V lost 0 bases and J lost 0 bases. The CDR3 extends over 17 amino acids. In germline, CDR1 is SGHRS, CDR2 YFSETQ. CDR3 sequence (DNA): TGCGCCAGCAGCTTGGCTTTTACTAGCGGGAGCACAGATACGCAGTATTTT. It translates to CASSLAFTSGSTDTQYF.

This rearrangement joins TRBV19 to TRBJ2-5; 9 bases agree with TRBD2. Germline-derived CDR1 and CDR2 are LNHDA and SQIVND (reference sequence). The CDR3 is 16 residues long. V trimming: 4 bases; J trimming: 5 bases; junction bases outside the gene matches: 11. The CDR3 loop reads CASSTSGGKVWETQYF. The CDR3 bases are TGTGCCAGTAGTACCAGCGGGGGGAAGGTGTGGGAGACCCAGTACTTC.

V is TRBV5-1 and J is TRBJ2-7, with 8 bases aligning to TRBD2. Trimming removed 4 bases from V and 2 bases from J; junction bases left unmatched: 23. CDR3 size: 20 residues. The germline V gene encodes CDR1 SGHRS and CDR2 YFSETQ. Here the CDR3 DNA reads TGCGCCAGCAGCCTGGAACCGCCCGGGACTAGTTACAAGGCGCCCTACGAGCAGTACTTC. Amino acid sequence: CASSLEPPGTSYKAPYEQYF.

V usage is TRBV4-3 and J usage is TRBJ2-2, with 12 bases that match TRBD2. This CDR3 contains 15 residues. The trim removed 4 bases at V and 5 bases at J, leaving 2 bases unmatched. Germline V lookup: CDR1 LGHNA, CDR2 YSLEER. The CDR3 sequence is CASSPTSGGTGELFF. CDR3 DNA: TGCGCCAGCAGCCCAACTAGCGGGGGGACCGGGGAGCTGTTTTTT.

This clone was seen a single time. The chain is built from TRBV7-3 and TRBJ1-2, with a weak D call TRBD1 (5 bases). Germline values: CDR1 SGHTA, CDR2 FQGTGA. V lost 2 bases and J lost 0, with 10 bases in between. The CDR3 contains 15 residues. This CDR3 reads CASSLEGGANYGYTF. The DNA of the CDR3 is TGTGCCAGCAGCTTAGAGGGAGGGGCTAACTATGGCTACACCTTC.

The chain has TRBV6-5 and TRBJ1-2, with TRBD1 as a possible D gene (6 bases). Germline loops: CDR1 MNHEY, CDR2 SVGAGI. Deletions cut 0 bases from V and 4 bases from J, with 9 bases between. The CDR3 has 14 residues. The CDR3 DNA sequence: TGTGCCAGCAGTTACTCGAGGGGGGGCTATGGCTACACCTTC. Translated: CASSYSRGGYGYTF.

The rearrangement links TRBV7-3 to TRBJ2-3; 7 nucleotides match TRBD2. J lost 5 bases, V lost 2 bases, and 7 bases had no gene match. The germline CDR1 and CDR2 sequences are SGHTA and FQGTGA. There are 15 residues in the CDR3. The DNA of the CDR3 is TGTGCCAGCAGCTTAGGGGCAGGGAGGGGAGATACGCAGTATTTT. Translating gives CASSLGAGRGDTQYF.

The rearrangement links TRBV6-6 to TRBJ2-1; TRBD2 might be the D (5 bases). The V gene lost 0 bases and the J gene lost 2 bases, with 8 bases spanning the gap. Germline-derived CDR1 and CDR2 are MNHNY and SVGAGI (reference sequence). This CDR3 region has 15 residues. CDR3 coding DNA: TGTGCCAGCAGTTACTCGAGCGGAGCCTACAATGAGCAGTTCTTC. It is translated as CASSYSSGAYNEQFF.

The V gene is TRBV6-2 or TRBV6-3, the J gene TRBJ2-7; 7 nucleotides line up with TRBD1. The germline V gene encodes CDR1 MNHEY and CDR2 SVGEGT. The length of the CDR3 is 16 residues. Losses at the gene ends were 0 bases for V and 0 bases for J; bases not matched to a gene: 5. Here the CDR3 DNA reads TGTGCCAGCAGTTACTCAAGACAGGGATCCTCCTACGAGCAGTACTTC. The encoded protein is CASSYSRQGSSYEQYF.

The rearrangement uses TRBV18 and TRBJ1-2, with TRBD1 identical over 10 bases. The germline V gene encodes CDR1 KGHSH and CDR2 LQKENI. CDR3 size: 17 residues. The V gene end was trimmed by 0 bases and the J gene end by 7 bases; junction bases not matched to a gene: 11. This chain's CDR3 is CASSPPLRDRGGFGYTF. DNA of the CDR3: TGTGCCAGCTCACCACCACTTCGGGACAGGGGTGGGTTTGGCTACACCTTC.

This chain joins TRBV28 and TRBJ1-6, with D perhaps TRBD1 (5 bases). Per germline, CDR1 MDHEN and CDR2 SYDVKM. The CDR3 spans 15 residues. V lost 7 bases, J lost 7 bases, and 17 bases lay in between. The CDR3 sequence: CASTEGWRGNSPLHF. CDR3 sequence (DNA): TGTGCCAGCACGGAAGGTTGGAGGGGAAATTCACCCCTCCACTTT.

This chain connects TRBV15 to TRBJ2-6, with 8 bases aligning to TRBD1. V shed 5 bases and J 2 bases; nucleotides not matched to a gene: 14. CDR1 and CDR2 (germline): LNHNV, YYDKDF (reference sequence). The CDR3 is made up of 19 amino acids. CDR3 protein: CATSAKVPGTGTGANVLTF. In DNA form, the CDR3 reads TGTGCCACCAGCGCAAAGGTTCCCGGGACAGGAACTGGGGCCAACGTCCTGACTTTC.

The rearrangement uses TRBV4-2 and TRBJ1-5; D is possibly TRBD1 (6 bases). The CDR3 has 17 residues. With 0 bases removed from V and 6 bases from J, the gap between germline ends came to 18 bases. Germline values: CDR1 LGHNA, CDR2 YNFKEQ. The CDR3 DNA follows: TGTGCCAGCAGCCAAGAATCTTTATCAGGGGTTGGTCAGCCCCAGCATTTT. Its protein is CASSQESLSGVGQPQHF.

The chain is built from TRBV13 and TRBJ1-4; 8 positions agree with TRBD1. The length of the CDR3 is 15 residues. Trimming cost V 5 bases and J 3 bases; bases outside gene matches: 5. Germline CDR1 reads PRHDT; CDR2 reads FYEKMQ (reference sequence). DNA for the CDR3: TGTGCCAGCAGCCACAGACAGGGGTCTAATGAAAAACTGTTTTTT. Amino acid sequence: CASSHRQGSNEKLFF.

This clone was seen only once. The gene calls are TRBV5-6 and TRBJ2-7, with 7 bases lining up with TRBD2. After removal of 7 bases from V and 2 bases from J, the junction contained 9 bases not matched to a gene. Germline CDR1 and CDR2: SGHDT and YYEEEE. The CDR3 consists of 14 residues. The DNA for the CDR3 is TGTGCCAGCGGACCGGTAGCGGGTACCTACGAGCAGTACTTC. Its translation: CASGPVAGTYEQYF.